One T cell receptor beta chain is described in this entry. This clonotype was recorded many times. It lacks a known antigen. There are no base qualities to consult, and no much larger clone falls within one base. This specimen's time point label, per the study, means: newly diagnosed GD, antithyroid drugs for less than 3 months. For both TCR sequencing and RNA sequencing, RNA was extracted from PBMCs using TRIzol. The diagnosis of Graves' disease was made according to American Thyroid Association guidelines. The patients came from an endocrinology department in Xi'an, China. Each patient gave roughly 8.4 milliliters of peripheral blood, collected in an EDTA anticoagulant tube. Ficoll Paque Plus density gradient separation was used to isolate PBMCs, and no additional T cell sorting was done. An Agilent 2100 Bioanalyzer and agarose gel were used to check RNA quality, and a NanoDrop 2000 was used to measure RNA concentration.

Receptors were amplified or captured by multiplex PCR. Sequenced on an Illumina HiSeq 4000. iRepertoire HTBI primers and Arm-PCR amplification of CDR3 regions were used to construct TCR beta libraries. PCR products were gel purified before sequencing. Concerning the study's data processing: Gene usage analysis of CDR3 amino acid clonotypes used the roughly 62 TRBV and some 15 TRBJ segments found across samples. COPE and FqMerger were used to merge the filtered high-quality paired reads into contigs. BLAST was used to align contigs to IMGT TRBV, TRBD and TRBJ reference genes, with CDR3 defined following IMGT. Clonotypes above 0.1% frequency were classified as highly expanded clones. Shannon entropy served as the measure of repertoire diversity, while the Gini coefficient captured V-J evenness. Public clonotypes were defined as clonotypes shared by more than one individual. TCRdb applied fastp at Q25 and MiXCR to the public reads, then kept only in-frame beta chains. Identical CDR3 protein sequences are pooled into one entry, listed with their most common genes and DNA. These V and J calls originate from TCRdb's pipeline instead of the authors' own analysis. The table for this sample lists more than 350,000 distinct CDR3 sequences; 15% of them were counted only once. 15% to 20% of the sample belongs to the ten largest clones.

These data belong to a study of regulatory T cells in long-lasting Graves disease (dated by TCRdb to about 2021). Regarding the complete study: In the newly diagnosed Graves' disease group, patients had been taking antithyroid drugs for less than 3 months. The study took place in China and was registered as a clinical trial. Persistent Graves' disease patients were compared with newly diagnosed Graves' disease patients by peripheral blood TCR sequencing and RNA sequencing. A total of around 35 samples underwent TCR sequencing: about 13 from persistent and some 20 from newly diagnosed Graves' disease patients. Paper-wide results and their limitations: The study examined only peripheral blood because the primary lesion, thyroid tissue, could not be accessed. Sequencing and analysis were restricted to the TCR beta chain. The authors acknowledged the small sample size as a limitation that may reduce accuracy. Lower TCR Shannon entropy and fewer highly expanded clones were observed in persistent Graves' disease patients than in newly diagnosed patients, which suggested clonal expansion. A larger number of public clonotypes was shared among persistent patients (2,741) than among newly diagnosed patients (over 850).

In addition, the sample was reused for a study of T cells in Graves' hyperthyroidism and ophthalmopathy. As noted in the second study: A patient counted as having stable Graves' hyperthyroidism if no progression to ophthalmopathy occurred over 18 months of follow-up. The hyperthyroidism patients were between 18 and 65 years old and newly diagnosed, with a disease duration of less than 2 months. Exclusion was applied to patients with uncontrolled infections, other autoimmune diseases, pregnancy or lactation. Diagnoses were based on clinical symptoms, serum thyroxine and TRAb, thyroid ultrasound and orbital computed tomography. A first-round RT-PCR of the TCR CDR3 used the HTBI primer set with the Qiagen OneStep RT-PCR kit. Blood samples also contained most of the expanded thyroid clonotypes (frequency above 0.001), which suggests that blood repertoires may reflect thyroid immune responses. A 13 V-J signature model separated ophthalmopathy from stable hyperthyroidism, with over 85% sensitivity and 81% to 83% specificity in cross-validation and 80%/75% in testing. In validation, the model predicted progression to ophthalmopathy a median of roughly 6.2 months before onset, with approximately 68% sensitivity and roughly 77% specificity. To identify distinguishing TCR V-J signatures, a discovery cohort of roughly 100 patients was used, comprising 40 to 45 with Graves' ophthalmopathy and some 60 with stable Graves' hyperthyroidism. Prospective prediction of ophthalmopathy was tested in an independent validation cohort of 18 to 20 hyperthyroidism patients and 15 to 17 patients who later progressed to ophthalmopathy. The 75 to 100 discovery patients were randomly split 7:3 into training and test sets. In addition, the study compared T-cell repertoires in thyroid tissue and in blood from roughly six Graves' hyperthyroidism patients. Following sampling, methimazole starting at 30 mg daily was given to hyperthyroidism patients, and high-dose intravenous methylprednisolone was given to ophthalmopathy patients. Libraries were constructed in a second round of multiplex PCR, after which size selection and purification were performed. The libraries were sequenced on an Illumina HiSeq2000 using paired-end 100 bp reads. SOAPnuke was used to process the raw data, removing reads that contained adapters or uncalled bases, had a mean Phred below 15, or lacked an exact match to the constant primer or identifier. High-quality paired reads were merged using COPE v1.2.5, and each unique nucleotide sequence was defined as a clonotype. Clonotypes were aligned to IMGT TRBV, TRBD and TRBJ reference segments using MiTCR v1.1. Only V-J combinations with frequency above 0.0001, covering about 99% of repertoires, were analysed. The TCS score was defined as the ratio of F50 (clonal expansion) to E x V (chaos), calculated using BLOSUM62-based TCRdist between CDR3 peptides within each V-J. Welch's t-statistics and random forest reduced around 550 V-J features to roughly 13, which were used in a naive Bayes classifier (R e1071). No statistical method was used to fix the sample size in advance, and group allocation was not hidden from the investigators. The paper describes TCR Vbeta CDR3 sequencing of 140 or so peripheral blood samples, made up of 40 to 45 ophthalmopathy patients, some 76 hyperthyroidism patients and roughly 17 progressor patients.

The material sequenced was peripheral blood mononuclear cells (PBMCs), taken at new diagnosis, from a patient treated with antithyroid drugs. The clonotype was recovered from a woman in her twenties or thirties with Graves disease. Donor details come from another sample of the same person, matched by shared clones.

CDR3 loop: CSDLKAGVGTDTQYF. The sequenced DNA: TGCAGTGACCTCAAGGCGGGAGTAGGCACAGATACGCAGTATTTT. The chain joins TRBV20-1 to TRBJ2-3, with 7 middle bases fitting TRBD2. Trimmed from V: 7 bases; trimmed from J: 1 base; junction bases lacking a gene match: 11. Taken from cysteine to phenylalanine, the CDR3 has 15 residues. Kept here is only the CDR3 DNA, which spans 45 bases and is read in frame from base 1. The germline V gene (reference sequence) specifies DFQATT as CDR1 and SNEGSKA as CDR2.